Following are 6 T cell receptor beta chains from one sample sequenced in a study of neoadjuvant anti-PD-1 for oral cavity cancer. Sequencing was performed with immunoSEQ multiplex PCR; in TCRdb, only in-frame clones are kept and a portion is missing. The sample holds tens of thousands of clones; around 85% are singletons and the top ten take approximately 2.6%. Specified time point: after neoadjuvant nivolumab, at surgical resection. Sequences were derived from PBMCs, sampled after nivolumab (anti-PD-1) treatment. These receptors were taken from a person aged 35-80 years with oral cavity squamous cell carcinoma.

The chain uses TRBV7-6 and TRBJ2-5; the D is unclear. This CDR3 is 13 amino acids long. Germline assignment: CDR1 SGHVS and CDR2 FNYEAQ. Trimming took 7 bases from V and 3 from J, leaving 12 bases between them. The CDR3 region is CASNVWYKETQYF. In DNA, the CDR3 is TGTGCCAGCAACGTTTGGTACAAAGAGACCCAGTACTTC.

Here the CDR3 DNA reads TGCGCCAGCAGCCAAACGCCGTCCTACGAGCAGTACTTC. Translation gives CASSQTPSYEQYF. V usage is TRBV5-1 and J usage is TRBJ2-7; D gene uncertain. Germline lookup yields CDR1 SGHRS and CDR2 YFSETQ. The CDR3 totals 13 residues. Deletions cut 4 bases from V and 1 base from J, with 9 bases between.

The gene calls are TRBV10-2 and TRBJ2-1; unclear D gene. V was trimmed by 8 bases and J by 5 bases, leaving 10 bases between them. The CDR3 consists of 12 residues. Germline V gene lookup returns CDR1 WSHSY and CDR2 SAAADI. The CDR3 is CASSGYDNEQFF. The CDR3 DNA follows: TGCGCCAGCTCCGGCTATGACAATGAGCAGTTCTTC.

The chain links TRBV6-6 to TRBJ1-2; no firm D call. The CDR3 has 13 residues. V was trimmed by 8 bases and J by 2 bases, leaving 12 bases between them. The germline V gene encodes CDR1 MNHNY and CDR2 SVGAGI (reference sequence). The CDR3 sequence: CASRGQINYGYTF. The CDR3 DNA sequence: TGTGCCAGCCGAGGCCAGATAAACTATGGCTACACCTTC.

The rearrangement links TRBV27 to TRBJ1-1; D not certain. This CDR3 region has 13 residues. Germline V gives CDR1 MNHEY, CDR2 SMNVEV (reference sequence). V lost 2 bases, J lost 2 bases, and 6 bases lay in between. The CDR3 region has the DNA TGTGCCAGCAGTTTACTCCATAACACTGAAGCTTTCTTT. Translated: CASSLLHNTEAFF.

The V call is TRBV30, the J call TRBJ2-4; the match to TRBD2 covers 9 bases. CDR1 GTSNPN and CDR2 SVGIG come from the germline V gene (reference sequence). V shed 3 bases, J shed 3 bases, and the junction held 6 bases outside the gene matches. CDR3 size: 15 residues. The CDR3 reads CAWRRGGAYKNIQYF. The CDR3 DNA reads TGTGCCTGGAGACGCGGGGGGGCCTACAAAAACATTCAGTACTTC.